This is a list of T cell receptor beta chains from one sample in a study of early T cells in non-severe SARS-CoV-2 infection. TCRdb itself ran the 5' RACE reads through MiXCR, one entry per CDR3 protein. The sample shows over 25,000 distinct CDR3 sequences, 5.5% to 7% of them seen only once. The sequenced sample consisted of whole blood. The receptors stem from an adult who was a healthcare worker with PCR-confirmed SARS-CoV-2 infection or an uninfected control (not recorded which). The CDR3 runs from the conserved cysteine through the conserved F or W. The D gene is left open where the match is weak. Rows may omit the clone size; those that give it use once, few, many or a size class.

d_call,v_call,j_call,clone_size,cdr3_aa,cdr3_nt
NA,TRBV6-5,TRBJ1-2,many,CASSSPTGGLWGYTF,TGTGCCAGCAGTTCCCCCACGGGGGGGCTCTGGGGCTACACCTTC
TRBD2,TRBV11-2,TRBJ2-5,many,CASSPLAGPPKETQYF,TGTGCCAGCAGCCCTCTAGCGGGGCCCCCGAAAGAGACCCAGTACTTC
NA,TRBV19,TRBJ1-1,few,CASSIRLSNTEAFF,TGTGCCAGTAGTATCAGGCTCTCCAACACTGAAGCTTTCTTT
TRBD2,TRBV7-3,TRBJ2-1,NA,CASSPPEGGSSYNEQFF,TGTGCCAGCAGCCCTCCGGAAGGCGGGAGCTCCTACAATGAGCAGTTCTTC
NA,TRBV6-2/TRBV6-3,TRBJ1-1,few,CASSQAGANTEAFF,TGTGCCAGCAGTCAAGCGGGGGCAAACACTGAAGCTTTCTTT
NA,TRBV6-5,TRBJ2-3,NA,CASRTGQLDLTDTQYF,TGTGCCAGCAGGACCGGACAGCTCGACCTCACAGATACGCAGTATTTT
TRBD2,TRBV20-1,TRBJ2-5,many,CSVPPPGGQETQYF,TGCAGTGTCCCCCCTCCGGGGGGCCAAGAGACCCAGTACTTC
NA,TRBV5-1,TRBJ2-6,many,CASSLESPSGAIGANVLTF,TGCGCCAGCAGCTTGGAATCACCGTCAGGGGCAATCGGGGCCAACGTCCTGACTTTC
TRBD1,TRBV3-1,TRBJ2-7,many,CASSHPGGSSYEQYF,TGTGCCAGCAGCCACCCAGGGGGTTCCTCCTACGAGCAGTACTTC
NA,TRBV6-2/TRBV6-3,TRBJ1-5,few,CASSRPPGGNSNQPQHF,TGTGCCAGCAGTCGACCGCCGGGAGGAAATAGCAATCAGCCCCAGCATTTT
TRBD2,TRBV3-1,TRBJ2-2,many,CASSQDNLLAGGNTGELFF,TGTGCCAGCAGCCAAGATAACCTTCTAGCGGGGGGTAACACCGGGGAGCTGTTTTTT
NA,TRBV2,TRBJ2-5,many,CASSDRASDGETQYF,TGTGCCAGCAGTGACCGAGCGTCTGACGGGGAGACCCAGTACTTC
NA,TRBV18,TRBJ1-5,many,CASSPDTYQPQHF,TGTGCCAGCTCACCGGACACATATCAGCCCCAGCATTTT
NA,TRBV20-1,TRBJ2-7,few,CSAGTQSPLYEQYF,TGCAGTGCTGGCACCCAGAGTCCCCTCTACGAGCAGTACTTC
TRBD2,TRBV7-6,TRBJ2-1,many,CASSLETGGGLGNEQFF,TGTGCCAGCAGCTTAGAAACGGGGGGTGGTTTAGGCAATGAGCAGTTCTTC
TRBD2,TRBV3-1,TRBJ2-1,many,CASSQVTSGGLRTNEQFF,TGTGCCAGCAGCCAAGTTACTAGCGGGGGGCTCCGGACCAATGAGCAGTTCTTC
TRBD2,TRBV7-6,TRBJ2-3,many,CASSSLAGGRTDTQYF,TGTGCCAGCAGTTCTCTAGCGGGGGGGAGGACAGATACGCAGTATTTT
NA,TRBV6-6,TRBJ2-1,many,CASSYLQAGSEQFF,TGTGCCAGCAGTTACTTGCAAGCGGGTAGTGAGCAGTTCTTC
TRBD1,TRBV9,TRBJ2-2,many,CASSVEGTVTGELFF,TGTGCCAGCAGCGTAGAAGGGACAGTCACCGGGGAGCTGTTTTTT
NA,TRBV14,TRBJ1-1,many,CASSQVEGLGNTEAFF,TGTGCCAGCAGCCAAGTTGAAGGGCTCGGGAACACTGAAGCTTTCTTT
TRBD1,TRBV11-1,TRBJ1-1,many,CASSRQGRDTEAFF,TGTGCCAGCAGCAGACAGGGTCGGGACACTGAAGCTTTCTTT
NA,TRBV6-1,TRBJ2-6,many,CASSVVPSGANVLTF,TGTGCCAGCAGTGTTGTTCCCTCTGGGGCCAACGTCCTGACTTTC
NA,TRBV20-1,TRBJ2-7,few,CSASLGRNYEQYF,TGCAGTGCTAGTTTGGGCAGGAACTACGAGCAGTACTTC
NA,TRBV6-2/TRBV6-3,TRBJ1-1,many,CASRKGGTEAFF,TGTGCCAGCAGAAAAGGGGGGACTGAAGCTTTCTTT
TRBD1,TRBV7-6,TRBJ2-5,many,CASSLDRDRVRVPQYF,TGTGCCAGCAGCTTAGACCGGGACAGGGTTCGGGTGCCCCAGTACTTC
NA,TRBV2,TRBJ2-2,few,CASGSLINTGELFF,TGTGCCAGCGGATCACTGATAAACACCGGGGAGCTGTTTTTT
TRBD1,TRBV5-6,TRBJ2-1,many,CASNLGTGVNEQFF,TGTGCCAGCAACCTTGGGACAGGGGTCAATGAGCAGTTCTTC
NA,TRBV6-2/TRBV6-3,TRBJ2-1,many,CASSFPGEIDEQFF,TGTGCCAGCAGTTTCCCGGGAGAGATCGATGAGCAGTTCTTC
NA,TRBV5-4,TRBJ2-5,many,CASSLTAGTQETQYF,TGTGCCAGCAGCTTAACTGCGGGAACCCAAGAGACCCAGTACTTC
NA,TRBV10-2,TRBJ2-7,NA,CASSDNSYEQYF,TGCGCCAGCAGTGATAACTCCTACGAGCAGTACTTC
NA,TRBV18,TRBJ2-7,many,CASSPETGAYEQYF,TGTGCCAGCTCACCAGAGACGGGGGCCTACGAGCAGTACTTC
NA,TRBV9,TRBJ2-1,many,CASSRGYRLEGDEQFF,TGTGCCAGCAGCAGAGGCTATCGTCTGGAGGGTGATGAGCAGTTCTTC
TRBD1,TRBV7-6,TRBJ2-2,few,CASSSLGIWTGDTGELFF,TGTGCCAGCAGCTCTTTAGGGATCTGGACAGGGGACACCGGGGAGCTGTTTTTT
TRBD1,TRBV28,TRBJ2-7,few,CASSLYLDRPIEQYF,TGTGCCAGCAGTCTGTACCTGGACAGGCCGATCGAGCAGTACTTC
NA,TRBV7-2,TRBJ2-1,many,CASSLGGMNEQFF,TGTGCCAGCAGCTTAGGAGGGATGAATGAGCAGTTCTTC
NA,TRBV3-1,TRBJ2-3,many,CASSQDTIMSTDTQYF,TGTGCCAGCAGCCAAGATACTATTATGTCCACAGATACGCAGTATTTT
NA,TRBV9,TRBJ1-2,many,CASSAGTVYGYTF,TGTGCCAGCAGCGCCGGGACGGTCTATGGCTACACCTTC
NA,TRBV3-1,TRBJ1-2,many,CASSLGPEGAGYTF,TGTGCCAGCAGCCTTGGCCCGGAGGGAGCCGGCTACACCTTC
NA,TRBV9,TRBJ2-2,many,CASSVHGRANTGELFF,TGTGCCAGCAGCGTCCACGGCAGGGCTAACACCGGGGAGCTGTTTTTT
NA,TRBV19,TRBJ1-1,many,CASSILGLNTEAFF,TGTGCCAGTAGTATTCTGGGTCTTAACACTGAAGCTTTCTTT
NA,TRBV29-1,TRBJ2-3,many,CSVGGTSQNTDTQYF,TGCAGCGTCGGCGGGACTTCCCAAAACACAGATACGCAGTATTTT
NA,TRBV12-3/TRBV12-4,TRBJ2-7,many,CASSRFPYEQYF,TGTGCCAGCAGCCGCTTCCCCTACGAGCAGTACTTC
TRBD2,TRBV7-2,TRBJ2-1,many,CASSSRQLLAGGKNEQFF,TGTGCCAGCAGCTCCAGACAGCTCCTAGCGGGGGGGAAGAATGAGCAGTTCTTC